The TCR beta chain described here comes from a study of regulatory T cells in long-lasting Graves disease. Study at large: Graves' patients diagnosed newly had used antithyroid drugs under 3 months. Study results and limitations: New patients shared around 920 public clonotypes, fewer than the roughly 2,700 shared by persistent patients.

V lost 6 bases to trimming and J lost 1 base, with 11 bases between them. The CDR3 sequence is 14 residues long. Germline V gives CDR1 LNHDA, CDR2 SQIVND (reference sequence). Relying on iRepertoire HTBI primers and Arm-PCR of CDR3 regions, the team built TCR beta libraries. Using its own MiXCR run on the multiplex PCR reads, TCRdb lists one record per CDR3 protein. The sample records hundreds of thousands of distinct CDR3 sequences, around 17% being singletons. This clonotype was seen repeatedly, ten times or more. Its specificity is not known. Time point of the sample: newly diagnosed GD, antithyroid drugs for less than 3 months. There was RNA extracted from PBMCs, and the TCR library was made from it. This sample also belongs to another study, concerning T cells in Graves' hyperthyroidism and ophthalmopathy.

The starting material was peripheral blood mononuclear cells (PBMCs), obtained at new diagnosis, from a patient treated with antithyroid drugs. The chain employs TRBV19 and TRBJ2-3, with D perhaps matching TRBD1 or TRBD2 (5 bases each). The receptor comes from a woman in her thirties with Graves disease. Written as DNA, the CDR3 is TGTGCCAGTAGGGTTCAGGGAGGCACAGATACGCAGTATTTT. It specifies CASRVQGGTDTQYF.